This T cell receptor (beta chain) was recovered during a study of blood T cell repertoires in COVID-19. Background on the study: Whether acute or convalescent, the COVID-19 samples came from the United States, Italy and Spain. T cells, B-cell-depleted T cells, or PBMCs supplied cDNA or gDNA.

The germline gives CDR1 LGHDT, CDR2 YNNKEL (reference sequence). The CDR3 extends over 14 amino acids. V lost 4 bases, J lost 3 bases, and 13 bases lay in between. Study processing details: Nucleated cell number was recorded as an estimate derived from reference gene primer amplification. Assay: immunoSEQ multiplex PCR; the TCRdb copy retains only in-frame clones and omits some. V and J calls and clone size are copied from that table; D and trimming were computed from the DNA. This table has approximately 450,000 clones, 85% to 90% appearing once. The chain joins TRBV3-1 (or the pseudogene TRBV3-2) to TRBJ2-7, with D possibly matching TRBD1 (6 bases). Sequencing used peripheral blood. The source is a woman in her thirties with acute or convalescent COVID-19. The CDR3 region is CASSRTQGIYEQYF. The DNA for the CDR3 is TGTGCCAGCAGCCGTACACAGGGAATCTACGAGCAGTACTTC.